The 7 T cell receptor beta chains below were found in one sample sequenced in a study of neurological immune-mediated disorders. From the 5' RACE reads, TCRdb called clonotypes with MiXCR, one entry per CDR3 protein. The repertoire holds tens of thousands of distinct CDR3 sequences, with almost 4% as singletons. The specimen was PBMCs. These receptor sequences come from a man aged 25-40 years with multiple sclerosis.

This clonotype came up many times. The chain carries TRBV7-2 and TRBJ1-2, with 7 bases identical to TRBD1. This CDR3 has 15 residues. The V segment lost 5 bases and the J segment 2 bases; nucleotides outside the gene matches: 8. Germline V gene lookup returns CDR1 SGHTA and CDR2 FQGNSA. CDR3 in DNA: TGTGCCAGCAGCACAGACAGGGACGTGAACTATGGCTACACCTTC. Its protein is CASSTDRDVNYGYTF.

This clonotype was found many times. This chain connects TRBV10-1 to TRBJ2-5; 9 nucleotides line up with TRBD1. CDR3 length: 15 residues. V shed 6 bases, J shed 3 bases, and the junction held 8 bases outside the gene matches. Germline CDR1 and CDR2: WNHNN and SYGVQD (reference sequence). The CDR3 DNA sequence: TGCGCCAGCAGCCCCGGACAGGGGAGGGAAGAGACCCAGTACTTC. Translating it yields CASSPGQGREETQYF.

This clonotype was recorded many times. The rearrangement joins TRBV12-3 or TRBV12-4 to TRBJ2-7, with D possibly matching TRBD2 (6 bases). Trimming stripped 5 bases from V and 5 bases from J, with 13 bases between. The CDR3 contains 13 residues. The CDR3 nucleotides are TGTGCCAGCAGTCCTTCGGGGGAGAACGAGCAGTACTTC. It yields the protein CASSPSGENEQYF.

This clonotype was detected many times. The rearrangement links TRBV20-1 to TRBJ1-6; 8 bases match TRBD1. Trimming at V came to 2 bases and at J to 9 bases, leaving 9 bases not matched to a gene. CDR1 and CDR2 from the germline V gene are DFQATT and SNEGSKA (reference sequence). The CDR3 length is 15 residues. DNA of the CDR3: TGCAGTGCTAGAAGATTACAGGGGGAAGGTTCACCCCTCCACTTT. Translated: CSARRLQGEGSPLHF.

In this sample, this clonotype turned up many times. This sequence joins TRBV10-2 and TRBJ2-1; D might be TRBD1 (6 bases). The CDR3 covers 14 residues. V dropped 0 bases and J dropped 4 bases, with 7 bases sitting between them. In germline, CDR1 is WSHSY, CDR2 SAAADI. For the CDR3, the DNA is TGCGCCAGCAGTGAGTCGGGGACATACAATGAGCAGTTCTTC. As protein: CASSESGTYNEQFF.

V gene TRBV11-2 combines with J gene TRBJ2-4, with D perhaps TRBD1 (5 bases). V lost 5 bases and J 10 bases, leaving 24 bases between the germline ends. The germline gives CDR1 SGHAT, CDR2 FQNNGV. The CDR3 consists of 16 residues. The CDR3 reads CASSADSFGISKIQYF. CDR3 in DNA: TGTGCCAGCAGCGCCGACAGTTTTGGGATCTCAAAAATTCAGTACTTC.

This clonotype showed up just a few times. Mismatch with germline at one junction end may stem from a read error. The V and J genes are TRBV6-6 and TRBJ1-6; the D gene is possibly TRBD1 (5 bases). The CDR3 has 15 residues. Per the germline V gene, CDR1 is MNHNY and CDR2 is SVGAGI (reference sequence). CDR3 sequence reads: CASSPPGRASSPLNF. CDR3 coding DNA: TGTGCCAGCAGTCCCCCGGGCAGGGCTTCTTCACCCCTCAACTTT.